The rows below give T cell receptor beta chains drawn from one sample of a study of blood T cell repertoires in COVID-19. TCRdb's copy holds only in-frame clones and misses some; the assay was immunoSEQ multiplex PCR. The data show roughly 200,000 clones, around 82% seen once. Sequencing was carried out using PBMCs or T cells enriched from blood (not recorded which). These receptors all stem from a woman in her fifties or sixties who had been exposed to COVID-19. CDR3s include the opening cysteine and the closing phenylalanine or tryptophan. The D gene is left open where the match is weak. Size values are once, few and many counts, or a class for expanded clones, and some rows have none.

J gene	V gene	D gene	clone size	CDR3 DNA	CDR3 protein
TRBJ2-5	TRBV2	.	.	TGTGCCAGCAGTGACACTATAGAGACCCAGTACTTC	CASSDTIETQYF
TRBJ2-7	TRBV27	TRBD1	.	TGTGCCAGCAGTTTTCGACTAGGGACAGGGGGCTACGAGCAGTACTTC	CASSFRLGTGGYEQYF
TRBJ2-7	TRBV18	.	.	TGTGCCAGCTCACCAATGACAGATTACGAGCAGTACTTC	CASSPMTDYEQYF
TRBJ1-2	TRBV4-1	TRBD1	.	TGCGCCAGTAAACAGGGGGCCGGGGTCTATGGCTACACCTTC	CASKQGAGVYGYTF
TRBJ1-1	TRBV9	.	.	TGTGCCAGCAGCGTAGGAGCGACAGTTAACACTGAAGCTTTCTTT	CASSVGATVNTEAFF
TRBJ2-3	TRBV7-6	.	.	TGTGCCAGCAGCTTATGGGGGGGGGCCTCAGATACGCAGTATTTT	CASSLWGGASDTQYF
TRBJ1-1	TRBV6-4	.	.	TGTGCCAGCAGTGACTCGTCTAGGAGCGAAGCTTTCTTT	CASSDSSRSEAFF
TRBJ1-5	TRBV6-2/TRBV6-3	.	few	TGTGCCAGCAGTTACTCGAAGCAGGTTAGTCAGCCCCAGCATTTT	CASSYSKQVSQPQHF
TRBJ1-1	TRBV25-1	.	.	TGTGCCAGCGCCTCCTCGGGGAAGGGAAAGACTGAAGCTTTCTTT	CASASSGKGKTEAFF
TRBJ2-7	TRBV12-5	TRBD1	once	TGTGCTAGTGCTCCCGGGACAGGGACCTACGAGCAGTACTTC	CASAPGTGTYEQYF
TRBJ2-3	TRBV7-9	TRBD2	.	TGTGCCAGCAGCCTATCGACTAGCGGGGATACGCAGTATTTT	CASSLSTSGDTQYF
TRBJ1-2	TRBV6-5	TRBD1	.	TGTGCCAGCAGTTACGGAGGGGGCTCCTATGGCTACACCTTC	CASSYGGGSYGYTF
TRBJ2-5	TRBV24-1	.	.	TGTGCCACCAGTGATTCTCCGGGACAAATAGAGACCCAGTACTTC	CATSDSPGQIETQYF
TRBJ2-1	TRBV3-1/TRBV3-2	.	.	TGTGCCAGCAGCCTAGGTCCCTTGGGACTTTTCGCCTACAATGAGCAGTTCTTC	CASSLGPLGLFAYNEQFF
TRBJ1-2	TRBV19	.	.	TGTGCCACCCGAGAGGGTGGCTACACCTTC	CATREGGYTF
TRBJ1-5	TRBV18	.	.	TGTGCCAGCTCGGGAAGGGAGGGCAATCAGCCCCAGCATTTT	CASSGREGNQPQHF
TRBJ1-1	TRBV19	TRBD1	.	TGTGCCAGTAGTACTCCTTCGAGGGGGCGCGGCACTGAAGCTTTCTTT	CASSTPSRGRGTEAFF
TRBJ2-5	TRBV10-3	.	once	TGTGCCATCAGACAGGGTCTCGATGGGGAGACCCAGTACTTC	CAIRQGLDGETQYF
TRBJ1-2	TRBV30	.	.	TGTGCCTGGAGAAAATTCAATCTTATGGCGGGTAGGAACTATGGCTACACCTTC	CAWRKFNLMAGRNYGYTF
TRBJ1-1	TRBV27	TRBD1	once	TGTGCCAGCAGCCCACCGGGACAGGGGGCAAGAGGTGAAGCTTTCTTT	CASSPPGQGARGEAFF
TRBJ2-3	TRBV6-2/TRBV6-3	.	.	TGTGCCAGCAGTCTGACAGGATACGGCACAGATACGCAGTATTTT	CASSLTGYGTDTQYF
TRBJ1-4	TRBV19	.	once	TGTGCCAGTAGTATAAGAGGACTTGGGATAAATGAAAAACTGTTTTTT	CASSIRGLGINEKLFF
TRBJ1-1	TRBV6-5	.	.	TGTGCCAGCAGCCCCCCGGGGGGGCGTATAGGGTTT	CASSPPGGRIGF
TRBJ1-1	TRBV5-8	TRBD1	.	TGTGCCAGCAGCTCGTTTAGGACAGGCTCGAACACTGAAGCTTTCTTT	CASSSFRTGSNTEAFF
TRBJ1-6	TRBV28	TRBD1	.	TGTGCCAGCCTCGTACAGGGGGCGCAAAATTCACCCCTCCACTTT	CASLVQGAQNSPLHF
TRBJ1-1	TRBV7-2	.	.	TGTGCCAGCAGCCCCAAGGGGTTGGGGAACACTGAAGCTTTCTTT	CASSPKGLGNTEAFF
TRBJ2-1	TRBV12-3/TRBV12-4	TRBD1	once	TGTGCCAGCAGTAACGACAGGGACAATGAGCAGTTCTTC	CASSNDRDNEQFF
TRBJ1-1	TRBV11-2	.	.	TGTGCCAGCAGCCTCCGGCCCGGAGGCCCTGAAGCTTTCTTT	CASSLRPGGPEAFF
TRBJ1-1	TRBV19	.	.	TGTGCCAGTCACGTGGGAGTATTGAACACTGAAGCTTTCTTT	CASHVGVLNTEAFF
TRBJ2-7	TRBV28	TRBD1	.	TGTGCCAGCAGGGGCACAGGGGCAGCACCGTACGAGCAGTACTTC	CASRGTGAAPYEQYF
TRBJ1-4	TRBV12-3/TRBV12-4	TRBD1	.	TGTGCCAGCAGGAAAGGGGGCCTTGAAAAACTGTTTTTT	CASRKGGLEKLFF
TRBJ2-3	TRBV7-8	.	.	TGTGCCAGCAGCCAACTAGGTTGGGTCGCAGATACGCAGTATTTT	CASSQLGWVADTQYF
TRBJ1-1	TRBV6-5	.	.	TGTGCCAGCACCCTGATAAGAGGGAGGACTGAAGCTTTCTTT	CASTLIRGRTEAFF
TRBJ1-1	TRBV29-1	.	.	TGCAGCGGCGCGGACAGCGAAGCTTTCTTT	CSGADSEAFF
TRBJ2-1	TRBV19	.	.	TGTGCCAGTAGCCGAACAGGGTATAATGAGCAGTTCTTC	CASSRTGYNEQFF
TRBJ2-5	TRBV9	TRBD1	.	TGTGCCAGCAGCGTAGCCCTGACAGGGGAGGAGACCCAGTACTTC	CASSVALTGEETQYF
TRBJ1-1	TRBV20-1	.	.	TGCAGTGCCTCGTATAACACTGAAGCTTTCTTT	CSASYNTEAFF
TRBJ1-3	TRBV12-3/TRBV12-4	.	.	TGTGCCAGCAGCAACTCTGGAAACACCATATATTTT	CASSNSGNTIYF
TRBJ1-3	TRBV4-1	.	few	TGCGCCAGCAGCCGACTTAACTCGAGAGGCTCTGGAAACACCATATATTTT	CASSRLNSRGSGNTIYF
TRBJ1-6	TRBV7-9	TRBD1	.	TGTGCCAGCAGTCTTTGGACAGGGCTGGGGAATTCACCCCTCCACTTT	CASSLWTGLGNSPLHF
TRBJ1-2	TRBV20-1	.	.	TGCAGTGCTCCCCGAAGGGGGGGCTACACCTTC	CSAPRRGGYTF
TRBJ2-7	TRBV18	TRBD2	.	TGTGCCAGCTCACTGAGGCGGGGGGCGCAGACCTACGAGCAGTACTTC	CASSLRRGAQTYEQYF
TRBJ2-7	TRBV3-1/TRBV3-2	TRBD2	.	TGTGCCAGCAGCCAAGGTCTAGCGGGGGGCCGGAAAGAGCAGTACTTC	CASSQGLAGGRKEQYF
TRBJ2-5	TRBV7-7	.	.	TGTGCCAGCAGCTTAGGGGTCGCGGGACCTTCTCGGGAGACCCAGTACTTC	CASSLGVAGPSRETQYF
TRBJ2-7	TRBV4-2	TRBD2	few	TGTGCCAGCAGCCAATTTTTATCGGGCGGGGGGAACGAGCAGTACTTC	CASSQFLSGGGNEQYF